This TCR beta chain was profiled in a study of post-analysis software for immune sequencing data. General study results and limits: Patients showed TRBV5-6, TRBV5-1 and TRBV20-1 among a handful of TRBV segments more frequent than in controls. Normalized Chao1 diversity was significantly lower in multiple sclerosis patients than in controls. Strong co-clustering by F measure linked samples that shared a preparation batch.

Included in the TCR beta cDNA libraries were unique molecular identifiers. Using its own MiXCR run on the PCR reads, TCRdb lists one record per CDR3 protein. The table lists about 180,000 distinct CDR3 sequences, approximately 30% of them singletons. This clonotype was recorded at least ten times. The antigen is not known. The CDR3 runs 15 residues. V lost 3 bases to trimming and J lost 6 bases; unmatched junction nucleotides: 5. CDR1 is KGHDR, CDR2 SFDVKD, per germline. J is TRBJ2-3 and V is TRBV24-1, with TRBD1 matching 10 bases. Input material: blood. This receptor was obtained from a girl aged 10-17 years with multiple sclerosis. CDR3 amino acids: CATSDKDRGYDTQYF. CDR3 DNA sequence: TGTGCCACCAGTGATAAGGACAGGGGGTACGATACGCAGTATTTT.